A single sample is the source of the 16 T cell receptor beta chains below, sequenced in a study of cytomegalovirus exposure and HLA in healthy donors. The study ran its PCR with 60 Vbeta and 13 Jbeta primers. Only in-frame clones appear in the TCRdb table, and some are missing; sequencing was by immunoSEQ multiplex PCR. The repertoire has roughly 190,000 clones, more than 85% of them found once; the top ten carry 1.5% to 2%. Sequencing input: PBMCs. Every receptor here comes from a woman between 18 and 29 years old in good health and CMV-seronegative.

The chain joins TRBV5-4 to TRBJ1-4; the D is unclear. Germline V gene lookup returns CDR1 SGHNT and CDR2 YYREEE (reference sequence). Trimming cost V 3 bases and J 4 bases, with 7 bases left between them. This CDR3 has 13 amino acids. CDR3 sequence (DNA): TGTGCCAGCAGCTCCCAGATTAATGAAAAACTGTTTTTT. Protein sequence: CASSSQINEKLFF.

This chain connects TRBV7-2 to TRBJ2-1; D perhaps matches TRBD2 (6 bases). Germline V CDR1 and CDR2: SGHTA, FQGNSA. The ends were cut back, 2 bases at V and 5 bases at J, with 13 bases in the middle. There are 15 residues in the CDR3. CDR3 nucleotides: TGTGCCAGCAGCTTAAGGTGGGAGGACCACAATGAGCAGTTCTTC. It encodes CASSLRWEDHNEQFF.

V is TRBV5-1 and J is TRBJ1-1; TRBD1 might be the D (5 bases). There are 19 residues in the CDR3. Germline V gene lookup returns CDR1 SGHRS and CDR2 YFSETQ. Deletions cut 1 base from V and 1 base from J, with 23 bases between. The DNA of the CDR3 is TGCGCCAGCAGCTTGTCACGTGGAGACAGCCTATTAAAGAACACTGAAGCTTTCTTT. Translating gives CASSLSRGDSLLKNTEAFF.

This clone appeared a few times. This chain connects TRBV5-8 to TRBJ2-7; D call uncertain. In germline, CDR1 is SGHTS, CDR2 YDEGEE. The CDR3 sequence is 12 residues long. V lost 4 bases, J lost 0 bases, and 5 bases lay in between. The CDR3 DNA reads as TGTGCCAGCAGCCTAATCTCCTACGAGCAGTACTTC. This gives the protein CASSLISYEQYF.

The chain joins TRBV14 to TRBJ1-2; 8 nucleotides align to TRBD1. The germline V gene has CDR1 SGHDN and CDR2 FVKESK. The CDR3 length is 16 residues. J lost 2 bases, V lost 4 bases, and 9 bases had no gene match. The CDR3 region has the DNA TGTGCCAGCAGCCTACTTGGACAGGGACCCAACTATGGCTACACCTTC. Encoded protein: CASSLLGQGPNYGYTF.

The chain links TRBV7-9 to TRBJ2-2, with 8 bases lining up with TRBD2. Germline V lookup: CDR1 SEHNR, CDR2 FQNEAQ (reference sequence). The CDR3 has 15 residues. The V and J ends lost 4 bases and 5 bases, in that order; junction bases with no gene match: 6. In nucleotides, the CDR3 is TGTGCCAGCAGCTCCGGGACTAGTTATACCGGGGAGCTGTTTTTT. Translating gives CASSSGTSYTGELFF. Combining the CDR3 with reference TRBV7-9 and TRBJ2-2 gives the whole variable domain DTGVSQNPRHKITKRGQNVTFRCDPISEHNRLYWYRQTLGQGPEFLTYFQNEAQLEKSRLLSDRFSAERPKGSFSTLEIQRTEQGDSAMYLCASSSGTSYTGELFFGEGSRLTVL.

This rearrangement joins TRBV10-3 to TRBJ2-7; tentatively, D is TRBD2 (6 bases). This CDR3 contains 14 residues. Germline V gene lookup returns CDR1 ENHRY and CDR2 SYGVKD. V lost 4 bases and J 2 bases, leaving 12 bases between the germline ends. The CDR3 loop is CAISGRAGTYEQYF. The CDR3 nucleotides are TGTGCCATCAGTGGTCGGGCGGGAACCTACGAGCAGTACTTC.

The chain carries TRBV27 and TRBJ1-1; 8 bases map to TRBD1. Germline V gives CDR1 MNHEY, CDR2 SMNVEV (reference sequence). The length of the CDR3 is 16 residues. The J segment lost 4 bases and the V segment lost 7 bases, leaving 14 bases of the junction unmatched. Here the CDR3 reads CASNQDRVGLGTEAFF. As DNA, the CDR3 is TGTGCCAGCAATCAGGACAGGGTGGGCTTGGGCACTGAAGCTTTCTTT.

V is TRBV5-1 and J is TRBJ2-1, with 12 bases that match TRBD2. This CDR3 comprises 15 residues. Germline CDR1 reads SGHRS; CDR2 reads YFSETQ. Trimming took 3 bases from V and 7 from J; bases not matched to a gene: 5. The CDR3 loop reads CASSSLAGGLNEQFF. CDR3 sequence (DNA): TGCGCCAGCAGCTCCCTAGCGGGAGGGTTAAATGAGCAGTTCTTC.

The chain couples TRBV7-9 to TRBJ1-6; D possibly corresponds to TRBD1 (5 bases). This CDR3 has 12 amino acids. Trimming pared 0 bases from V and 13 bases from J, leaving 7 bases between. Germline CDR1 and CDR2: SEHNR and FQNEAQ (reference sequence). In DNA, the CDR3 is TGTGCCAGCAGCTTAGCGGGGGGGCCCCTCCACTTT. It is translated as CASSLAGGPLHF.

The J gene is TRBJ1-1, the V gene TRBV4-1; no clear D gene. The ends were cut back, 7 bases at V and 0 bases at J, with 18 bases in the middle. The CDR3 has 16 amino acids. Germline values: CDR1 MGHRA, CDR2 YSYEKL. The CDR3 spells CASTTLPTPVNTEAFF. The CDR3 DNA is TGCGCCAGCACCACACTACCCACACCAGTGAACACTGAAGCTTTCTTT.

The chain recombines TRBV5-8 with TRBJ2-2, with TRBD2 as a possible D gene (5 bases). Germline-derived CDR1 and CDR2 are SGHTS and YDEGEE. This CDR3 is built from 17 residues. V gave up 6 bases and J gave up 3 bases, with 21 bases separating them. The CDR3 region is CASMIRLGGVDTGELFF. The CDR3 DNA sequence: TGTGCCAGCATGATCCGTCTAGGAGGCGTCGACACCGGGGAGCTGTTTTTT.

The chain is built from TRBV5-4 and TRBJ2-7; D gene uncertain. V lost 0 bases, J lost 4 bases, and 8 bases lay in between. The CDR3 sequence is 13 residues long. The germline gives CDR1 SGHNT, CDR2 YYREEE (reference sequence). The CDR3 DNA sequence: TGTGCCAGCAGCTTGGAGGCCGGGTACGAGCAGTACTTC. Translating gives CASSLEAGYEQYF.

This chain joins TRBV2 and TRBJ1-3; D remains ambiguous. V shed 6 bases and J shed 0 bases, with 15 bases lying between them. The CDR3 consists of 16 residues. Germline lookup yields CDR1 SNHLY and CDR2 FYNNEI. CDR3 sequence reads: CASSQGRTFSGNTIYF. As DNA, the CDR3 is TGTGCCAGCAGCCAAGGACGGACTTTCTCTGGAAACACCATATATTTT.

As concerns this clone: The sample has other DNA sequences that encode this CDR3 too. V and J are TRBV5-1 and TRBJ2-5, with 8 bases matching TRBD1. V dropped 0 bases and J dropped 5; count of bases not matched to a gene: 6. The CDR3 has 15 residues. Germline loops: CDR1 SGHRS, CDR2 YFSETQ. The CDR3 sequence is CASSLGGQGGETQYF. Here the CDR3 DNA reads TGCGCCAGCAGCTTGGGAGGACAGGGAGGCGAGACCCAGTACTTC.

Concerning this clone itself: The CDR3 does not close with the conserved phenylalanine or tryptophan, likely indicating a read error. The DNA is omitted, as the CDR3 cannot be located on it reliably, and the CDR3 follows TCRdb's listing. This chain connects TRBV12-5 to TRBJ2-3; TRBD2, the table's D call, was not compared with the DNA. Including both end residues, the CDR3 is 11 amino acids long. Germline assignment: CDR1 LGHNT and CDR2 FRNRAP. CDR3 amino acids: CASGLSPGLRV.